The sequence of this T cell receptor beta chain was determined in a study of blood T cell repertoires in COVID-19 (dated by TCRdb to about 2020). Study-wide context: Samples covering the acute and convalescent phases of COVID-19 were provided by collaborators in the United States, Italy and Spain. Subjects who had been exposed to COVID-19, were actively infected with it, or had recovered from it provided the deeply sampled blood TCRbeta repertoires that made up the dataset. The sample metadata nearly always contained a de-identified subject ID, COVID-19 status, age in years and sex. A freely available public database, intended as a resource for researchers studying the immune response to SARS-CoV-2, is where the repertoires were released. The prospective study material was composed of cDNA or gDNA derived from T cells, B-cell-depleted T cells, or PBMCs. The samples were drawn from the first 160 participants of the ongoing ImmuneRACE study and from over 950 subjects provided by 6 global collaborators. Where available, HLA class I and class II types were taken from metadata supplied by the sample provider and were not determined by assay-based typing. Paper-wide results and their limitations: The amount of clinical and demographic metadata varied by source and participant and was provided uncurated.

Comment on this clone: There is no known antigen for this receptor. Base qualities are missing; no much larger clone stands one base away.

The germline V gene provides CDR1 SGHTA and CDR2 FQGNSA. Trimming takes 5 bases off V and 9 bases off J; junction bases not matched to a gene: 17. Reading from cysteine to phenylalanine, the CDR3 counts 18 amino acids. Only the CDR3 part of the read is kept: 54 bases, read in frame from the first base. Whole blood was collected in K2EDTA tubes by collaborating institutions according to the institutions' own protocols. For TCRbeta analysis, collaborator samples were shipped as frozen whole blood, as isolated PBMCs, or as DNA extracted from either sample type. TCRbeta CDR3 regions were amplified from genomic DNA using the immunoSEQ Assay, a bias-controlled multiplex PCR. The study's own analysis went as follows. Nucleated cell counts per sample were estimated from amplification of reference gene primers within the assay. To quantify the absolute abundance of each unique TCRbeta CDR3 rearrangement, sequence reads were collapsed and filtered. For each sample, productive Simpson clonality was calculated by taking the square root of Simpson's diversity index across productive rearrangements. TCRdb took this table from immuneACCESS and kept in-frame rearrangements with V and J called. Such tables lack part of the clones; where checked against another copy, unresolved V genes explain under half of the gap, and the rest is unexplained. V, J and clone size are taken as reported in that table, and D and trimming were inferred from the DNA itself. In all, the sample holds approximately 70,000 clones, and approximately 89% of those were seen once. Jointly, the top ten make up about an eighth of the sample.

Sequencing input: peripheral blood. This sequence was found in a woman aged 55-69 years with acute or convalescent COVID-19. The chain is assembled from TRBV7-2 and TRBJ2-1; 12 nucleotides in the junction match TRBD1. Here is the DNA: TGTGCCAGCAGCACCTTCTCGGACCGGGACAGGGGGCCGAGTGAGCAGTTCTTC. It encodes CASSTFSDRDRGPSEQFF.